Below, 32 T cell receptor beta chains from the same sample are listed, as sequenced in a study of cytomegalovirus exposure and HLA in healthy donors. The PCR employed 60 Vbeta primers together with 13 Jbeta primers. Sequenced by immunoSEQ multiplex PCR; TCRdb stores in-frame clones only, minus some. There are about 82,000 clones in the sample, with 0.95% to 1.3% held by the top ten. Sequencing used PBMCs. The receptors were sampled from a woman in her twenties or thirties in good health and CMV-seronegative.

The chain links TRBV7-2 to TRBJ2-5, with 13 nucleotides matching TRBD2. The CDR3 loop spans 16 amino acids. Germline-derived CDR1 and CDR2 are SGHTA and FQGNSA. V lost 4 bases and J lost 5; bases outside the gene matches: 7. Here the CDR3 DNA reads TGTGCCAGCAGCTCCGGGACTAGCGGGATCGGTGAGACCCAGTACTTC. Translated: CASSSGTSGIGETQYF.

This chain uses TRBV5-4 with TRBJ1-3; D ambiguous. This CDR3 comprises 14 residues. Germline loops: CDR1 SGHNT, CDR2 YYREEE (reference sequence). The V and J ends lost 4 bases and 3 bases respectively, with 11 bases between them. DNA for the CDR3: TGTGCCAGCAGCAGAGAGGGTGTTGGAAACACCATATATTTT. This encodes CASSREGVGNTIYF.

The genes are TRBV6-1 and TRBJ2-5; D is unclear. This CDR3 has 15 amino acids. Between the trimmed V and J ends, which lost 6 bases and 1 base, there was a span of 15 bases. Germline V lookup: CDR1 MNHNS, CDR2 SASEGT. In DNA form, the CDR3 reads TGTGCCAGCAGCCTCGCCGGTTCGTCCCAAGAGACCCAGTACTTC. This encodes CASSLAGSSQETQYF.

The rearrangement links TRBV5-1 to TRBJ2-1, with TRBD2 matching 8 bases. Germline V CDR1 and CDR2: SGHRS, YFSETQ. The CDR3 length is 15 residues. V dropped 4 bases and J dropped 9; count of bases not matched to a gene: 12. The CDR3 here is CASSITSGRTGEQFF. The CDR3 bases are TGCGCCAGCAGCATCACTAGCGGAAGGACGGGTGAGCAGTTCTTC.

DNA of the CDR3: TGTGCCAGCAGCTTAGTTCCGGGGATGAACACTGAAGCTTTCTTT. This gives the protein CASSLVPGMNTEAFF. This chain connects TRBV7-6 to TRBJ1-1; no reliable D call. CDR1 and CDR2 from the germline V gene are SGHVS and FNYEAQ. The length of the CDR3 is 15 residues. V was pared by 1 base and J by 0 bases, with 9 bases between.

The chain uses TRBV10-1 and TRBJ1-2, with TRBD1 matching over 9 bases. Trimming at V came to 5 bases and at J to 10 bases, leaving 8 bases not matched to a gene. Looked up from germline, CDR1 is WNHNN and CDR2 is SYGVQD (reference sequence). The CDR3 extends over 13 amino acids. The CDR3 region is CASSPDRGSIYTF. CDR3 sequence (DNA): TGCGCCAGCAGTCCGGACAGGGGATCTATCTACACCTTC.

The chain combines TRBV5-6 with TRBJ1-2; weak D call: TRBD1 (6 bases). The CDR3 has 15 residues. Trimming removed 4 bases from V and 5 bases from J, with 18 bases in between. The germline gives CDR1 SGHDT, CDR2 YYEEEE. CDR3 DNA: TGTGCCAGCAGCATTCGACAGGCCCGAGGGTATGGCTACACCTTC. Translating gives CASSIRQARGYGYTF.

The V and J genes are TRBV10-3 and TRBJ2-1; 9 nucleotides match TRBD2. Trimming cost V 6 bases and J 7 bases; bases outside gene matches: 7. The CDR3 runs 14 residues. Germline V gene lookup returns CDR1 ENHRY and CDR2 SYGVKD. The CDR3 nucleotides are TGTGCCATCAGCCCAGGGACTAGCAGGAATGAGCAGTTCTTC. Translation: CAISPGTSRNEQFF.

V is TRBV5-1 and J is TRBJ2-5; 9 nucleotides align to TRBD1. J gave up 5 bases and V 4 bases, and 6 bases lay outside the gene matches. This CDR3 region has 14 residues. Germline lookup yields CDR1 SGHRS and CDR2 YFSETQ. The CDR3 sequence: CASSGGTGTETQYF. CDR3 coding DNA: TGCGCCAGCAGCGGAGGGACAGGGACGGAGACCCAGTACTTC.

The chain recombines TRBV11-2 with TRBJ1-1, with 11 bases that match TRBD1. The CDR3 length is 14 residues. CDR1 and CDR2 (germline): SGHAT, FQNNGV. V was clipped by 5 bases and J by 8 bases; unmatched bases: 7. CDR3 in amino acids: CASSPGQGAPEAFF. The CDR3 region has the DNA TGTGCCAGCAGCCCCGGACAGGGGGCTCCCGAAGCTTTCTTT.

This sequence joins TRBV2 and TRBJ2-5; 8 positions match TRBD1. This CDR3 is 15 amino acids long. Germline assignment: CDR1 SNHLY and CDR2 FYNNEI. V was pared by 5 bases and J by 4 bases, with 9 bases of the junction left unmatched. CDR3 nucleotides: TGTGCCAGCAGTCTCGGCAGGGGGCTCGGAGAGACCCAGTACTTC. Translated, it gives CASSLGRGLGETQYF. Combining the CDR3 with reference TRBV2 and TRBJ2-5 gives the whole variable domain EPEVTQTPSHQVTQMGQEVILRCVPISNHLYFYWYRQILGQKVEFLVSFYNNEISEKSEIFDDQFSVERPDGSNFTLKIRSTKLEDSAMYFCASSLGRGLGETQYFGPGTRLLVL.

The rearrangement joins TRBV5-1 to TRBJ2-3; 7 positions agree with TRBD2. After removal of 0 bases from V and 4 bases from J, the junction contained 11 bases not matched to a gene. The CDR3 is made up of 17 amino acids. CDR1 and CDR2 (germline): SGHRS, YFSETQ. CDR3 DNA: TGCGCCAGCAGCTTGGTCACGGCGGGAGTAAGCGCAGATACGCAGTATTTT. Its translation: CASSLVTAGVSADTQYF.

The CDR3 coding sequence is TGCGCCAGCAGCTCACACAGGGTCTGGACCGGGGAGCTGTTTTTT. Amino acids: CASSSHRVWTGELFF. The J gene is TRBJ2-2, the V gene TRBV5-1, with D possibly TRBD1 on 6 matching bases. V lost 3 bases and J 5 bases, leaving 14 bases between the germline ends. CDR1 is SGHRS and CDR2 is YFSETQ in the germline V gene. The CDR3 is made up of 15 amino acids.

The CDR3 sequence is CASSKEGSGNTIYF. CDR3 DNA: TGTGCCAGCAGCAAAGAGGGATCTGGAAACACCATATATTTT. The chain uses TRBV6-5 and TRBJ1-3; no firm D call. V was pared by 6 bases and J by 1 base, with 10 bases between. Germline-derived CDR1 and CDR2 are MNHEY and SVGAGI. The CDR3 covers 14 residues.

The rearrangement uses TRBV10-3 and TRBJ1-2; D gene ambiguous. The CDR3 loop spans 14 amino acids. Trimming took 4 bases from V and 4 from J, leaving 13 bases between them. The germline V gene encodes CDR1 ENHRY and CDR2 SYGVKD. The CDR3 protein is CAISGQNLGYGYTF. CDR3 sequence (DNA): TGTGCCATCAGTGGACAAAACTTGGGCTATGGCTACACCTTC.

The rearrangement links TRBV6-5 to TRBJ2-2; 8 bases line up with TRBD2. The CDR3 sequence is 14 residues long. Germline lookup yields CDR1 MNHEY and CDR2 SVGAGI. Losses at the gene ends were 6 bases for V and 6 bases for J; bases not matched to a gene: 6. The CDR3: CASSAGGGPGELFF. In DNA form, the CDR3 reads TGTGCCAGCAGCGCGGGGGGCGGGCCCGGGGAGCTGTTTTTT.

The CDR3 sequence is CASSVEAGAIETQYF. For the CDR3, the DNA is TGTGCCAGCAGCGTAGAGGCGGGAGCAATTGAGACCCAGTACTTC. The genes are TRBV9 and TRBJ2-5; TRBD2 matches at 7 bases. The germline CDR1 and CDR2 sequences are SGDLS and YYNGEE. This CDR3 is built from 15 residues. V was pared by 0 bases and J by 5 bases, with 7 bases of the junction left unmatched.

The chain carries TRBV6-1 and TRBJ1-2; D is uncertain. V lost 7 bases, J lost 1 base, and 7 bases lay in between. CDR1 is MNHNS and CDR2 is SASEGT in the germline V gene. There are 12 residues in the CDR3. CDR3 DNA sequence: TGTGCCAGCAATGACCATAACTATGGCTACACCTTC. Protein sequence: CASNDHNYGYTF.

This chain connects TRBV11-2 to TRBJ2-7; unclear D gene. CDR1 SGHAT and CDR2 FQNNGV come from the germline V gene. V lost 3 bases and J 2 bases, leaving 5 bases between the germline ends. This CDR3 comprises 12 residues. CDR3: CASSFIAYEQYF. The CDR3 nucleotides read TGTGCCAGCAGCTTTATCGCCTACGAGCAGTACTTC.

As DNA, the CDR3 is TGCAGCGTTGCCTCGAAGGGGGACACTGAAGCTTTCTTT. This encodes CSVASKGDTEAFF. This chain uses TRBV29-1 with TRBJ1-1, with D perhaps TRBD1 (6 bases). Germline CDR1 SQVTM, CDR2 ANQGSEA. Trimming left V 4 bases short and J 3 bases short, with 12 bases between. This CDR3 is built from 13 residues. The variable domain in full, completed from reference TRBV29-1 and TRBJ1-1, reads SAVISQKPSRDICQRGTSLTIQCQVDSQVTMMFWYRQQPGQSLTLIATANQGSEATYESGFVIDKFPISRPNLTFSTLTVSNMSPEDSSIYLCSVASKGDTEAFFGQGTRLTVV.

The genes are TRBV4-1 and TRBJ2-1; TRBD2 agrees at 8 bases. Germline V gene lookup returns CDR1 MGHRA and CDR2 YSYEKL. This CDR3 has 14 residues. The ends lost 2 bases at V and 6 bases at J; junction bases unmatched: 3. The CDR3 nucleotides read TGCGCCAGCAGCCAAACGGGAGGGAGCAATGAGCAGTTCTTC. Translating gives CASSQTGGSNEQFF.

The gene calls are TRBV7-2 and TRBJ2-3, with D tentatively TRBD1 (5 bases). The CDR3 is 17 residues long. V was pared by 1 base and J by 0 bases, with 14 bases between. Germline V gene data show CDR1 as SGHTA and CDR2 as FQGNSA. The CDR3 sequence: CASSLGFGKGSTDTQYF. The CDR3, as DNA: TGTGCCAGCAGCTTAGGTTTCGGAAAGGGGAGCACAGATACGCAGTATTTT.

The rearrangement links TRBV27 to TRBJ1-4; unclear D gene. Trimming shortened V by 1 base and J by 8 bases, and 11 bases separated the two germline ends. The CDR3 runs 14 residues. Per germline, CDR1 MNHEY and CDR2 SMNVEV (reference sequence). CDR3 sequence reads: CASSLLSSGEKLFF. For the CDR3, the DNA is TGTGCCAGCAGTTTATTGTCGAGCGGGGAAAAACTGTTTTTT.

In nucleotides, the CDR3 is TGCAGTGCTCGGACAGGGGGCAGAACTTTCTTT. Protein sequence: CSARTGGRTFF. The chain combines TRBV20-1 with TRBJ1-1, with 11 bases aligning to TRBD1. Trimming took 5 bases from V and 12 from J; bases not matched to a gene: 5. This CDR3 comprises 11 residues. CDR1 and CDR2 (germline): DFQATT, SNEGSKA (reference sequence).

The rearrangement links TRBV4-1 to TRBJ1-1, with 7 bases aligning to TRBD1. Germline V gene sequence: CDR1 MGHRA, CDR2 YSYEKL. V lost 4 bases, J lost 6 bases, and 2 bases stayed unmatched. CDR3 size: 12 residues. The CDR3: CASSPTGAEAFF. CDR3 coding DNA: TGCGCCAGCAGCCCTACAGGGGCTGAAGCTTTCTTT.

This rearrangement joins TRBV19 to TRBJ1-4, with TRBD1 identical over 8 bases. Germline V gene sequence: CDR1 LNHDA, CDR2 SQIVND (reference sequence). CDR3 size: 15 residues. J was trimmed by 7 bases and V by 4 bases; bases with no gene match: 8. The CDR3 sequence is CASSTSGTGLEKLFF. CDR3 sequence (DNA): TGTGCCAGTAGTACCTCCGGGACAGGTCTTGAAAAACTGTTTTTT.

The CDR3 nucleotides are TGTGCCAGCAGTTCCGGGGGAGGGAGAATTGGAAACACCATATATTTT. Its protein is CASSSGGGRIGNTIYF. The chain combines TRBV6-5 with TRBJ1-3; a possible D gene is TRBD1 (5 bases). The length of the CDR3 is 16 residues. The V gene's germline CDR1 is MNHEY and CDR2 SVGAGI. The ends were cut back, 4 bases at V and 3 bases at J, with 16 bases in the middle.

The CDR3 DNA reads as TGCGCCAGCAGCCTTGGGCAGAACACCGGGGAGCTGTTTTTT. This sequence encodes CASSLGQNTGELFF. The chain links TRBV4-1 to TRBJ2-2, with D unresolved. The CDR3 is 14 amino acids. The ends were cut back, 4 bases at V and 1 base at J, with 7 bases in the middle. Germline CDR1 is MGHRA and CDR2 is YSYEKL.

This sequence joins TRBV7-2 and TRBJ1-5, with 9 bases lining up with TRBD1. Per germline, CDR1 SGHTA and CDR2 FQGNSA. After removal of 1 base from V and 2 bases from J, the junction contained 0 bases not matched to a gene. This CDR3 is built from 15 residues. CDR3 amino acids: CASSLGTGGNQPQHF. Here the CDR3 DNA reads TGTGCCAGCAGCTTAGGGACAGGGGGCAATCAGCCCCAGCATTTT. Supplemented by reference TRBV7-2 and TRBJ1-5, the full variable domain reads GAGVSQSPSNKVTEKGKDVELRCDPISGHTALYWYRQSLGQGLEFLIYFQGNSAPDKSGLPSDRFSAERTGGSVSTLTIQRTQQEDSAVYLCASSLGTGGNQPQHFGDGTRLSIL.

The genes are TRBV5-6 and TRBJ2-7, with 9 nucleotides matching TRBD2. Germline-derived CDR1 and CDR2 are SGHDT and YYEEEE. This CDR3 has 14 amino acids. V dropped 4 bases and J dropped 7; count of bases not matched to a gene: 9. CDR3 nucleotides: TGTGCCAGCAGCGTAGGACTAGCGACACGGGAGCAGTACTTC. Amino acids: CASSVGLATREQYF.

The rearrangement uses TRBV6-5 and TRBJ1-6; 7 nucleotides line up with TRBD1. Per germline, CDR1 MNHEY and CDR2 SVGAGI. This CDR3 spans 14 amino acids. V shed 6 bases, J shed 5 bases, and the junction held 4 bases outside the gene matches. The CDR3 spells CASSYGQDNSPLHF. For the CDR3, the DNA is TGTGCCAGCAGCTACGGACAGGATAATTCACCCCTCCACTTT.

The chain combines TRBV2 with TRBJ1-2, with 7 positions matching TRBD1. Germline-derived CDR1 and CDR2 are SNHLY and FYNNEI. The J segment lost 4 bases and the V segment lost 7 bases, leaving 9 bases of the junction unmatched. CDR3 length equals 14 residues. CDR3 DNA sequence: TGTGCCAGCACCCGGACAGGAGGTTTCTATGGCTACACCTTC. This encodes CASTRTGGFYGYTF.